This paragraph covers one T cell receptor beta chain sequence. Its cognate antigen is unknown. The CDR3 runs 14 residues. Trimming shortened V by 8 bases and J by 2 bases, and 15 bases separated the two germline ends. Germline loops: CDR1 MNHEY, CDR2 SVGEGT. Treatment described: roughly 11-day PBMC culture with coronavirus spike peptide pools or control peptides (ViraFEST assay). CD4+ T cells of the unexposed donor were collected before the COVID-19 pandemic (2011-2018). The data stem from a study of vaccination and CD4 T cells after COVID-19. Overall study results and limits: No early post-infection timepoints were studied, and convalescent patients studied were relatively few.

The Oncomine TCR Beta short-read assay sequenced DNA from cultured CD4+ T cells. TCRdb used MiXCR to reprocess the PCR reads, holding one entry per CDR3 protein. The profile shows about 7,400 distinct CDR3 sequences, under 40% of them singletons. The sequenced sample was CD4+ T cells from blood, cultured in vitro. The source is a human donor in good health. The genes are TRBV6-2 or TRBV6-3 and TRBJ1-2, with D tentatively TRBD1 (5 bases). The DNA for the CDR3 is TGTGCCAGCGTCGAGGGGCTGTCCAACTATGGCTACACCTTC. This gives the protein CASVEGLSNYGYTF.